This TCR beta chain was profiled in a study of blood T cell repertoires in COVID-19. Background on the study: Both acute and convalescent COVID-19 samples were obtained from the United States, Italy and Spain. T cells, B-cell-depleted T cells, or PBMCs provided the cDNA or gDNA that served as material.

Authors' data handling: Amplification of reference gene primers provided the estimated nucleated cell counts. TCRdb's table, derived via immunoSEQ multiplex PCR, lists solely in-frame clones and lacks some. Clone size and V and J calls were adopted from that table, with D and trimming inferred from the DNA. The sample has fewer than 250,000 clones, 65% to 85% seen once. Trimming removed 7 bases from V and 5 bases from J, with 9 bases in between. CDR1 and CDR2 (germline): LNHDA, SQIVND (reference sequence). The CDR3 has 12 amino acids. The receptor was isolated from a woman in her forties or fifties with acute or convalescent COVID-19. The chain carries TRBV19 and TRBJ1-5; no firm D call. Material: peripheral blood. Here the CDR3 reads CASTRGHQPQHF. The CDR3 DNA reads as TGTGCCAGTACTCGTGGGCATCAGCCCCAGCATTTT.